This TCR beta chain was documented in a study of regulatory T cells in long-lasting Graves disease. Study as a whole: Antithyroid drugs had been taken under 3 months by newly diagnosed Graves' patients.

V shed 5 bases and J shed 6 bases, with 15 bases lying between them. Germline-derived CDR1 and CDR2 are MGHRA and YSYEKL. CDR3 length equals 14 residues. Building the TCR beta libraries relied on iRepertoire HTBI primers, and CDR3 regions underwent Arm-PCR. TCRdb independently ran MiXCR on the multiplex PCR reads; one entry per CDR3 protein. In the table there are 370,000 or so distinct CDR3 sequences, under 20% of which are singletons. Time point meaning: newly diagnosed GD, antithyroid drugs for less than 3 months. There was RNA extracted from PBMCs, and the TCR library was made from it. These records were also assigned to another study, of T cells in Graves' hyperthyroidism and ophthalmopathy. That work states: Newly diagnosed patients aged 18 to 65 had hyperthyroidism of under 2 months' duration.

This specimen was peripheral blood mononuclear cells (PBMCs), taken at new diagnosis, from a patient treated with antithyroid drugs. This chain uses TRBV4-1 with TRBJ2-3; D is possibly TRBD2 (6 bases). This TCR derives from a woman under 30 with Graves disease. CDR3 bases: TGCGCCAGCAGCGGCCGGGAGCATGTGGATACGCAGTATTTT. It specifies CASSGREHVDTQYF.